Following are 22 T cell receptor beta chains from one sample sequenced in a study of tumor and adjacent non-tumor tissue in lung cancer. A modified ARM-PCR protocol with three rounds of nested PCR amplified TCRbeta. TCRdb used MiXCR to reprocess the multiplex PCR reads, holding one entry per CDR3 protein. The sample lists about 85,000 distinct CDR3 sequences; around 65% were seen once. This sample's RNA came from whole unsorted tissue. Specimen: lung tumor tissue. The receptor source for this set is a man in his sixties or seventies with non-small cell lung cancer.

This clonotype is medium-sized. V is TRBV11-3 and J is TRBJ2-1, with 8 bases aligning to TRBD1. The CDR3 covers 14 residues. Trimming took 3 bases from V and 7 from J; bases not matched to a gene: 5. Germline V CDR1 and CDR2: SGHNT, YENEEA. This CDR3 reads CASSFSNRGNEQFF. The CDR3 DNA is TGTGCCAGCAGCTTTAGTAACAGGGGGAATGAGCAGTTCTTC.

This clonotype appeared a single time. A junction boundary mismatches the germline segment, possibly from a read error. The V gene is TRBV6-6, the J gene TRBJ1-3, with a tentative D call TRBD1 (5 bases). The CDR3 loop spans 15 amino acids. Germline V gives CDR1 MNHNY, CDR2 SVGAGI (reference sequence). The CDR3 DNA is TGTGTCAGCAGTTCGGGACTTCGCGTGGGAAACACCATATATTTT. It specifies CVSSSGLRVGNTIYF.

The chain combines TRBV11-2 with TRBJ2-3; D not certain. Germline CDR1 SGHAT, CDR2 FQNNGV. There are 15 residues in the CDR3. The ends were cut back, 0 bases at V and 6 bases at J, with 13 bases in the middle. The CDR3 sequence: CASSLDRSNGDTQYF. CDR3 DNA: TGTGCCAGCAGCTTAGATCGGAGCAACGGGGATACGCAGTATTTT. The entire variable domain, with the rest obtained from reference TRBV11-2 and TRBJ2-3, is as follows: EAGVAQSPRYKIIEKRQSVAFWCNPISGHATLYWYQQILGQGPKLLIQFQNNGVVDDSQLPKDRFSAERLKGVDSTLKIQPAKLEDSAVYLCASSLDRSNGDTQYFGPGTRLTVL.

As to this clonotype: Germline is not matched at one junction end, which may reflect a read error. This chain links TRBV5-4 with TRBJ1-2, with 9 bases matching TRBD1. Per germline, CDR1 SGHNT and CDR2 YYREEE (reference sequence). The CDR3 length is 14 residues. CDR3 residues: CASSLGTGTYSYTF. The CDR3 DNA follows: TGTGCTAGCAGCTTGGGGACAGGGACGTATAGCTACACCTTC.

For this clonotype: A junction end diverges from the germline sequence, so it may reflect a read error. The chain employs TRBV12-3 or TRBV12-4 and TRBJ1-4; D is ambiguous. CDR3 length: 13 residues. CDR3 in amino acids: CASSLGGNEKLFF. The CDR3 nucleotides read TGTGCCAGTAGTTTGGGCGGCAATGAAAAACTGTTTTTT.

CDR3 in amino acids: CANSPPRVSKETQYF. In DNA form, the CDR3 reads TGTGCCAATAGTCCCCCTAGAGTCTCCAAAGAGACCCAGTACTTC. This chain links TRBV28 with TRBJ2-5; D is undetermined. From germline, CDR1 is MDHEN and CDR2 SYDVKM. This CDR3 has 15 amino acids. V was shortened by 10 bases and J by 3 bases, with 21 bases between the two germline ends.

The chain combines TRBV4-2 with TRBJ1-5; tentative D call: TRBD1 (5 bases). The CDR3 extends over 18 amino acids. With 1 base removed from V and 6 bases from J, the gap between germline ends came to 22 bases. Germline-derived CDR1 and CDR2 are LGHNA and YNFKEQ. The DNA for the CDR3 is TGTGCCAGCAGCCAAGCACTACGCGGGGACGGACTCGGTCAGCCCCAGCATTTT. Translated: CASSQALRGDGLGQPQHF.

The V and J genes are TRBV2 and TRBJ1-1, with D unclear. Germline V CDR1 and CDR2: SNHLY, FYNNEI. Trimming pared 4 bases from V and 10 bases from J, leaving 10 bases between. This CDR3 comprises 11 residues. CDR3 in DNA: TGTGCCAGCAGTGGTGATTTTGGAGCTTTCTTT. As protein: CASSGDFGAFF. The whole variable domain, filled in from reference TRBV2 and TRBJ1-1, reads EPEVTQTPSHQVTQMGQEVILRCVPISNHLYFYWYRQILGQKVEFLVSFYNNEISEKSEIFDDQFSVERPDGSNFTLKIRSTKLEDSAMYFCASSGDFGAFFGQGTRLTVV.

With regard to this clonotype: Given the absence of the conserved phenylalanine or tryptophan at the CDR3 end, a read error is likely. The chain uses TRBV6-5 and TRBJ1-5, with 9 nucleotides matching TRBD1. V dropped 2 bases and J dropped 7; count of bases not matched to a gene: 9. The CDR3 has 16 amino acids. Germline values: CDR1 MNHEY, CDR2 SVGAGI. The CDR3 here is CASSYEYRGHNQPQHS. The CDR3 nucleotides are TGTGCCAGCAGTTACGAGTACAGGGGGCACAACCAGCCCCAGCATTCT.

This clonotype was counted many times. The V and J genes are TRBV29-1 and TRBJ2-1, with TRBD2 matching over 14 bases. This CDR3 is 16 amino acids long. J was trimmed by 1 base and V by 6 bases; bases with no gene match: 5. From germline, CDR1 is SQVTM and CDR2 ANQGSEA. The CDR3 is CSVGLAGGMSYNEQFF. DNA of the CDR3: TGCAGCGTAGGACTAGCGGGGGGTATGTCCTACAATGAGCAGTTCTTC.

Remarks on this clonotype: Lacking the conserved final phenylalanine or tryptophan, this CDR3 likely reflects a read error. The chain is built from TRBV6-1 and TRBJ2-5; 9 nucleotides match TRBD2. The CDR3 is 16 residues long. Germline V CDR1 and CDR2: MNHNS, SASEGT. The CDR3 coding sequence is TGTGCCAGCGGTGAAGAGATAGCGGGGGCCCGGGAGACCCAGTACTTA. The encoded protein is CASGEEIAGARETQYL.

The J gene is TRBJ2-7, the V gene TRBV29-1; D is unresolved. The V gene lost 4 bases and the J gene lost 6 bases, with 10 bases spanning the gap. The CDR3 loop spans 11 amino acids. CDR1 is SQVTM, CDR2 ANQGSEA, per germline. This CDR3 is CSVGVSSEQYF. As DNA, the CDR3 is TGCAGCGTTGGTGTCTCTAGCGAGCAGTACTTC.

For this clonotype: Sequence at one end of the junction differs from germline and may be a read error. The gene calls are TRBV12-3 or TRBV12-4 and TRBJ2-7; D ambiguous. The CDR3 totals 11 residues. The CDR3 bases are TGTACCAGCGTGAAACTGGGCGAGCAGTACTTC. Protein sequence: CTSVKLGEQYF.

By share of the sample, this clonotype is medium-sized. The J gene is TRBJ2-3, the V gene TRBV10-3; TRBD2 is a possible D gene (5 bases). The CDR3 consists of 15 residues. Germline V gene sequence: CDR1 ENHRY, CDR2 SYGVKD. Trimming removed 11 bases from V and 2 bases from J, with 20 bases in between. The CDR3 DNA follows: TGTGCCGTCCAACGGCGGGCAGAATTCACAGATACGCAGTATTTT. It encodes CAVQRRAEFTDTQYF.

This clonotype was recorded at least ten times. The chain employs TRBV7-8 and TRBJ2-5; D uncertain. The length of the CDR3 is 14 residues. From germline, CDR1 is SGHVS and CDR2 FQNEAQ. Trimming shortened V by 1 base and J by 1 base, and 7 bases separated the two germline ends. The CDR3 is CASSLEELQETQYF. The CDR3 DNA reads TGTGCCAGCAGCTTAGAAGAACTCCAAGAGACCCAGTACTTC. Full variable domain (missing parts from reference TRBV7-8 and TRBJ2-5): GAGVSQSPRYKVAKRGQDVALRCDPISGHVSLFWYQQALGQGPEFLTYFQNEAQLDKSGLPSDRFFAERPEGSVSTLKIQRTQQEDSAVYLCASSLEELQETQYFGPGTRLLVL.

Regarding this clonotype: At one end, the junction sequence differs from germline, possibly due to a read error. The chain combines TRBV30 with TRBJ2-2, with 7 bases matching TRBD2. This CDR3 region has 17 residues. Looked up from germline, CDR1 is GTSNPN and CDR2 is SVGIG (reference sequence). In DNA form, the CDR3 reads TGTGCCTGGAAGTACGGACGTTCGGGGGGAAACATCGGGGAGCTGTTTTTT. It encodes CAWKYGRSGGNIGELFF.

This clonotype has a count of ten or more. V and J are TRBV29-1 and TRBJ1-3; D is unresolved. V was clipped by 5 bases and J by 0 bases, with 14 bases between them. Per the germline V gene, CDR1 is SQVTM and CDR2 is ANQGSEA. This CDR3 spans 15 amino acids. The CDR3 reads CSVRAAASSGNTIYF. The CDR3 DNA reads TGCAGCGTTAGGGCAGCCGCGAGCTCTGGAAACACCATATATTTT.

Details on this clonotype: Given a much more abundant clone one base away, this may be a read error. This chain joins TRBV10-3 and TRBJ1-2, with TRBD1 as a possible D gene (6 bases). Germline V gene sequence: CDR1 ENHRY, CDR2 SYGVKD. V dropped 8 bases and J dropped 4 bases, with 14 bases sitting between them. CDR3 length: 13 amino acids. The CDR3 loop is CAIGGGRAYGYTF. The CDR3 DNA sequence: TGTGCCATCGGGGGCGGACGGGCCTATGGCTACACCTTC.

The chain uses TRBV11-2 and TRBJ2-5; no clear D. Germline CDR1 and CDR2: SGHAT and FQNNGV. Trimming removed 4 bases at V and 2 bases at J, with 20 bases between. This CDR3 comprises 17 residues. The CDR3 DNA reads as TGTGCCAGCAGCTCGCGCGGACGGCGAAAGCGTCAAGAGACCCAGTACTTC. Protein sequence: CASSSRGRRKRQETQYF.

The rearrangement joins TRBV4-1 to TRBJ2-5; TRBD2 matches at 7 bases. Germline trimming cut 2 bases from V and 0 bases from J; bases unmatched to any gene: 9. The CDR3 runs to 17 residues. Looked up from germline, CDR1 is MGHRA and CDR2 is YSYEKL. The CDR3 loop reads CASSQRGLSGYQETQYF. CDR3 DNA: TGCGCCAGCAGCCAAAGGGGACTATCGGGGTACCAAGAGACCCAGTACTTC.

The J gene is TRBJ2-5, the V gene TRBV11-1, with a possible D match to TRBD2 (5 bases). This CDR3 is built from 14 residues. From germline, CDR1 is SGHAT and CDR2 FQDESV (reference sequence). V dropped 11 bases and J dropped 14 bases, with 30 bases sitting between them. CDR3: CAGTRGDPQEIHYF. The DNA for the CDR3 is TGTGCCGGCACCCGGGGTGATCCACAAGAGATCCACTACTTC. Full variable domain (missing parts from reference TRBV11-1 and TRBJ2-5): EAEVAQSPRYKITEKSQAVAFWCDPISGHATLYWYRQILGQGPELLVQFQDESVVDDSQLPKDRFSAERLKGVDSTLKIQPAELGDSAMYLCAGTRGDPQEIHYFGPGTRLLVL.

This clonotype was seen repeatedly, ten times or more. The CDR3 here is CASSFQGTGQFF. Here the CDR3 DNA reads TGTGCCAGCAGCTTCCAGGGGACAGGGCAGTTCTTC. The V call is TRBV5-4, the J call TRBJ2-1; 8 bases map to TRBD1. Germline CDR1 SGHNT, CDR2 YYREEE (reference sequence). V lost 2 bases and J lost 12; bases outside the gene matches: 4. CDR3 length: 12 residues.